This is a list of T cell receptor beta chains from one sample in a study of beta chain features in type 1 diabetes. Produced via immunoSEQ multiplex PCR; TCRdb's table is partial and in-frame only. The sample consists of hundreds of thousands of clones, around 8.5% of them appearing once. Input material: central memory CD4+ T cells from blood. The receptors come from a man aged 30 to 45 with type 1 diabetes. Both conserved end residues are part of each CDR3. A D gene is named only where the DNA matches it firmly. Not all rows give a size; the values are once, few, many and, for expanded clones, a class.

d_gene,j_gene,abundance,v_gene,CDR3aa,CDR3nt
.,TRBJ2-1,.,TRBV27,CASSFYPGSSYNEQFF,TGTGCCAGCAGTTTCTATCCAGGGAGCTCCTACAATGAGCAGTTCTTC
.,TRBJ2-1,few,TRBV4-3,CASSQSSSSYNEQFF,TGCGCCAGCAGCCAATCAAGTTCCTCCTACAATGAGCAGTTCTTC
.,TRBJ2-5,few,TRBV29-1,CSVEIGQGGERQYF,TGCAGCGTTGAGATTGGACAGGGAGGGGAGAGGCAGTACTTC
.,TRBJ1-1,.,TRBV7-8,CASSLRAGGGIRTEAFF,TGTGCCAGCAGCTTACGCGCTGGTGGGGGCATAAGGACTGAAGCTTTCTTT
TRBD1,TRBJ1-3,few,TRBV9,CASSGKGQVSGNTIYF,TGTGCCAGCAGCGGAAAAGGACAGGTCTCTGGAAACACCATATATTTT
.,TRBJ2-3,few,TRBV5-1,CASSLRGPSTDTQYF,TGCGCCAGCAGCTTAAGGGGACCTAGCACAGATACGCAGTATTTT
TRBD2,TRBJ2-6,few,TRBV29-1,CSVNGASGRTGANVLTF,TGCAGCGTTAATGGGGCTAGCGGTAGAACTGGGGCCAACGTCCTGACTTTC
.,TRBJ2-1,many,TRBV4-1,CASSQDQLTTAYNEQFF,TGCGCCAGCAGCCAAGACCAACTGACCACAGCGTACAATGAGCAGTTCTTC
TRBD2,TRBJ2-3,few,TRBV7-2,CASSLTLAGTDTQYF,TGTGCCAGCAGCTTAACACTAGCGGGGACAGATACGCAGTATTTT
TRBD1,TRBJ1-1,.,TRBV28,CASSSTPGQGARAFF,TGTGCCAGCAGTTCCACCCCGGGACAGGGGGCGAGGGCTTTCTTT
TRBD1,TRBJ2-5,.,TRBV27,CASSSGQGHQETQYF,TGTGCCAGCAGTTCGGGACAGGGCCACCAAGAGACCCAGTACTTC
.,TRBJ1-1,.,TRBV9,CASSVAGGETEAFF,TGTGCCAGCAGCGTAGCCGGGGGGGAAACTGAAGCTTTCTTT
TRBD2,TRBJ2-3,few,TRBV4-2,CASSHRTERGGHTDTQYF,TGTGCCAGCAGCCACCGGACTGAGCGGGGGGGCCACACAGATACGCAGTATTTT